The rows below give T cell receptor beta chains drawn from one sample of a study of cytomegalovirus exposure and HLA in healthy donors. The table came from immunoSEQ multiplex PCR; TCRdb's copy has only in-frame clones and leaves some out. Found here are 120,000 or so clones, 80% to 85% of them singletons; the top ten hold approximately 2.1%. The sequencing sample was made of PBMCs. Receptors were obtained from a man aged 25-40 years in good health and CMV-seronegative. The CDR3 runs from the conserved cysteine through the conserved F or W.

J | V | CDR3
TRBJ2-5 | TRBV2 | CASRDRVQETQYF
TRBJ2-4 | TRBV13 | CASSRERTGWGDSQYF
TRBJ1-2 | TRBV5-6 | CASSLATGMGYGYTF
TRBJ2-5 | TRBV7-8 | CASSLTGVGETQYF
TRBJ2-3 | TRBV6-1 | CASTLDRGADTQYF
TRBJ2-5 | TRBV5-6 | CASSWAPGGHQETQYF
TRBJ1-5 | TRBV28 | CASSSSTASLGLPQHF
TRBJ2-1 | TRBV6-5 | CASSYRPGNEQFF
TRBJ1-6 | TRBV4-1 | CASSQDGPPYSYNSPLHF
TRBJ1-5 | TRBV15 | CATSRERGGNQPQHF
TRBJ2-3 | TRBV6-5 | CATTTGDTQYF
TRBJ1-1 | TRBV29-1 | CSAELTGTVVNTEAFF
TRBJ1-4 | TRBV9 | CASSSPNEKLFF
TRBJ1-1 | TRBV2 | CATTPLDLNTEAFF
- | TRBV28 | CASSSPGTTYEQYF
TRBJ1-2 | TRBV19 | CASSIPGGGYTF
TRBJ1-1 | TRBV6-6 | CASSSSGTGSAEAFF
TRBJ1-1 | TRBV7-2 | CASSRQGNTEAFF
TRBJ1-2 | TRBV2 | CASTTTVNYGYTF
TRBJ1-2 | TRBV28 | CASRRAGGFAYGYTF
TRBJ2-3 | TRBV27 | CASGGPGRGTQYF
TRBJ2-3 | TRBV27 | CASSLSRRGGGTDTQYF
TRBJ1-2 | TRBV6-1 | CASRSPGQGNYGYTF
TRBJ1-5 | TRBV7-9 | CASSPHGDGNQPQHF